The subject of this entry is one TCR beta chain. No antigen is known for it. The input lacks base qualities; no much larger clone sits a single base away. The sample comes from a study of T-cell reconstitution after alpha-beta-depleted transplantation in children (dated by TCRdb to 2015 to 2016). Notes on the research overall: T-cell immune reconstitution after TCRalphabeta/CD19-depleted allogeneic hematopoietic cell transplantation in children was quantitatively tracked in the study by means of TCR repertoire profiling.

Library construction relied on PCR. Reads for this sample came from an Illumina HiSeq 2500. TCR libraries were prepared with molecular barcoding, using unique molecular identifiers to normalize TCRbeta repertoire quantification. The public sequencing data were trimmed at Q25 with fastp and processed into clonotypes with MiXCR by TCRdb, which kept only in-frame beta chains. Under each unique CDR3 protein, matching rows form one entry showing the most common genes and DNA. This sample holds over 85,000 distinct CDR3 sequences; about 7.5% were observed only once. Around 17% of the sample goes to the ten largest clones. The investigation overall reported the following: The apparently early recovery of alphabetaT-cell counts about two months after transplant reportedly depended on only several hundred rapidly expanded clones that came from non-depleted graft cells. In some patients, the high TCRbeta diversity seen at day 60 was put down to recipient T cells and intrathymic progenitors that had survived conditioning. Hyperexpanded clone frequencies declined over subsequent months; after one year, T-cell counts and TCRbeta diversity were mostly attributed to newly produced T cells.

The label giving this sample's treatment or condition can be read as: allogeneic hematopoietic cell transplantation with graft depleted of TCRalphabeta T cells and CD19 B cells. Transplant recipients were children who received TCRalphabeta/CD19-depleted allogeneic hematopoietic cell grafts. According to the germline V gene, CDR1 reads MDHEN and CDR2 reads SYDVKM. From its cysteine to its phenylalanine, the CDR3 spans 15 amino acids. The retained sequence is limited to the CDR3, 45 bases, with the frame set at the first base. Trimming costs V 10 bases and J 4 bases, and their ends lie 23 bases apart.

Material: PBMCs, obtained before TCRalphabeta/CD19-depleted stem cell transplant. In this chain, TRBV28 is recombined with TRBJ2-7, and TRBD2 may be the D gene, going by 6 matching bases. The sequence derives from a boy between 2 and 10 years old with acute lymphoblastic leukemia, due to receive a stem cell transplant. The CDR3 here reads CAILSGSSAGYEQYF. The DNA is TGTGCCATACTTTCAGGTTCCTCGGCGGGGTACGAGCAGTACTTC.